These 19 T cell receptor beta chains were sequenced from one sample in a study of CD8 T cells in ankylosing spondylitis. Broader study findings: A TCR beta motif of 8 or 9 highly homologous variants appeared characteristic of ankylosing spondylitis blood.

Their specific antigens are unknown. TCRdb processed the 5' RACE reads anew with MiXCR; each CDR3 protein has one entry. The sample has about 330,000 distinct CDR3 sequences; roughly 8% are singletons. Source material: blood, either unsorted or a sorted T cell fraction (not recorded which). These TCRs come from a male donor with ankylosing spondylitis.

This clonotype was seen a handful of times. This chain joins TRBV5-1 and TRBJ2-3; D not certain. The CDR3 is 17 amino acids. Germline CDR1 is SGHRS and CDR2 is YFSETQ. With 4 bases removed from V and 0 bases from J, the gap between germline ends came to 18 bases. The CDR3 coding sequence is TGCGCCAGCAGCCGTACCCCTAGAGTTCCTAGCACAGATACGCAGTATTTT. It is translated as CASSRTPRVPSTDTQYF. The variable domain in full, with the rest retrieved from reference TRBV5-1 and TRBJ2-3, is KAGVTQTPRYLIKTRGQQVTLSCSPISGHRSVSWYQQTPGQGLQFLFEYFSETQRNKGNFPGRFSGRQFSNSRSEMNVSTLELGDSALYLCASSRTPRVPSTDTQYFGPGTRLTVL.

This clonotype was picked up a small number of times. The genes are TRBV30 and TRBJ1-1; tentative D call: TRBD1 (6 bases). Germline CDR1 GTSNPN, CDR2 SVGIG (reference sequence). Trimming removed 3 bases from V and 5 bases from J, with 7 bases in between. The CDR3 consists of 11 residues. DNA for the CDR3: TGTGCCTGGAGCAGGGGAACTGAAGCTTTCTTT. This codes for CAWSRGTEAFF.

The rearrangement joins TRBV5-1 to TRBJ2-7; maybe TRBD2 (6 bases). The CDR3 has 15 amino acids. Germline CDR1 is SGHRS and CDR2 is YFSETQ. V was clipped by 2 bases and J by 2 bases, with 14 bases between them. The CDR3 protein is CASSFGGIMTYEQYF. In nucleotides, the CDR3 is TGCGCCAGCAGCTTTGGGGGGATCATGACCTACGAGCAGTACTTC.

This clonotype has ten or more counts. The V gene is TRBV12-3 or TRBV12-4, the J gene TRBJ2-1; 15 bases map to TRBD2. After removal of 4 bases from V and 9 bases from J, the junction contained 4 bases not matched to a gene. The CDR3 extends over 15 amino acids. CDR3 sequence reads: CASSWTSGRAREQFF. The CDR3 DNA is TGTGCCAGCAGTTGGACTAGCGGGAGGGCCCGTGAGCAGTTCTTC.

This clonotype has a handful of counts. V gene TRBV5-1 combines with J gene TRBJ2-7, with a tentative D call TRBD1 (5 bases). The length of the CDR3 is 11 residues. V lost 5 bases and J 2 bases, leaving 5 bases between the germline ends. Germline lookup yields CDR1 SGHRS and CDR2 YFSETQ. This CDR3 is CASRGPYEQYF. Here the CDR3 DNA reads TGCGCCAGCAGGGGGCCCTACGAGCAGTACTTC.

The genes are TRBV24-1 and TRBJ2-3, with D perhaps TRBD2 (6 bases). Trimming shortened V by 1 base and J by 4 bases, and 8 bases separated the two germline ends. In germline, CDR1 is KGHDR, CDR2 SFDVKD. The CDR3 has 14 residues. The CDR3 DNA follows: TGTGCCACCAGTGATTTCGGGGAGGCAGATACGCAGTATTTT. Amino acid sequence: CATSDFGEADTQYF.

This clonotype was seen a few times. V is TRBV11-3 and J is TRBJ2-1; no reliable D call. The V end was cut by 5 bases, the J end by 7 bases, with 12 bases between. CDR3 length: 13 amino acids. From germline, CDR1 is SGHNT and CDR2 YENEEA. This CDR3 reads CASSPRVGNEQFF. In DNA form, the CDR3 reads TGTGCCAGCAGCCCCCGGGTTGGGAATGAGCAGTTCTTC.

The table lists this clonotype with many counts. This chain's CDR3 is CASVDMGEAFF. The CDR3, as DNA: TGTGCCAGCGTGGATATGGGAGAGGCTTTCTTT. The rearrangement uses TRBV6-1 and TRBJ1-1; no definite D call. V was shortened by 8 bases and J by 11 bases, with 15 bases between the two germline ends. The germline gives CDR1 MNHNS, CDR2 SASEGT. The CDR3 sequence is 11 residues long.

This clonotype was seen many times. This chain joins TRBV3-1 and TRBJ2-5, with 8 bases that match TRBD2. There are 16 residues in the CDR3. Losses at the gene ends were 2 bases for V and 3 bases for J; bases not matched to a gene: 8. Germline CDR1 is LGHDT and CDR2 is YNNKEL (reference sequence). The CDR3 sequence is CASSQSLTSGEETQYF. DNA for the CDR3: TGTGCCAGCAGCCAAAGTTTAACTAGCGGAGAAGAGACCCAGTACTTC.

In its sample, this clonotype was seen a few times. The chain combines TRBV18 with TRBJ2-1, with 9 bases fitting TRBD2. The CDR3 runs to 15 residues. Germline CDR1 is KGHSH and CDR2 is LQKENI. J lost 4 bases, V lost 0 bases, and 1 base had no gene match. This CDR3 reads CASSPPREGYNEQFF. DNA for the CDR3: TGTGCCAGCTCACCACCGCGGGAGGGTTACAATGAGCAGTTCTTC. Drawing the rest from reference TRBV18 and TRBJ2-1, the complete variable domain is NAGVMQNPRHLVRRRGQEARLRCSPMKGHSHVYWYRQLPEEGLKFMVYLQKENIIDESGMPKERFSAEFPKEGPSILRIQQVVRGDSAAYFCASSPPREGYNEQFFGPGTRLTVL.

The chain joins TRBV20-1 to TRBJ2-1, with 15 bases fitting TRBD2. The CDR3 is 18 amino acids. J gave up 2 bases and V 3 bases, and 8 bases lay outside the gene matches. In germline, CDR1 is DFQATT, CDR2 SNEGSKA (reference sequence). CDR3 in amino acids: CSASPGTSGRFPYNEQFF. CDR3 DNA: TGCAGTGCTAGTCCCGGGACTAGCGGGAGGTTCCCCTACAATGAGCAGTTCTTC.

The table lists this clonotype with a few counts. The chain links TRBV7-8 to TRBJ2-1; no definite D call. This CDR3 region has 13 residues. Germline V gene lookup returns CDR1 SGHVS and CDR2 FQNEAQ. Deletions cut 4 bases from V and 7 bases from J, with 11 bases between. The CDR3 DNA follows: TGTGCCAGCAGCTATTTTGCAAGGAATGAGCAGTTCTTC. Its translation is CASSYFARNEQFF.

This clonotype was recorded once. The chain has TRBV28 and TRBJ1-2; TRBD1 is a possible D gene (6 bases). Germline loops: CDR1 MDHEN, CDR2 SYDVKM. The V and J ends lost 6 bases and 4 bases respectively, with 15 bases between them. This CDR3 has 14 amino acids. The CDR3 loop reads CASRARDKVYGYTF. CDR3 bases: TGTGCCAGCAGGGCGAGGGACAAGGTCTATGGCTACACCTTC.

The V call is TRBV20-1, the J call TRBJ2-7; TRBD1 or TRBD2 may be the D gene (5 bases each). The CDR3 extends over 13 amino acids. The V end lost 3 bases, the J end lost 2 bases, and 11 bases lay between the germline ends. CDR1 and CDR2 (germline): DFQATT, SNEGSKA (reference sequence). The CDR3 DNA reads TGCAGTGCTAGCCGGGACCCAACCTACGAGCAGTACTTC. As protein: CSASRDPTYEQYF.

The rearrangement links TRBV9 to TRBJ2-3, with no clear D. Trimming shortened V by 0 bases and J by 4 bases, and 15 bases separated the two germline ends. Germline CDR1 and CDR2: SGDLS and YYNGEE. This CDR3 is 16 amino acids long. CDR3 bases: TGTGCCAGCAGCGTAGATGTGGGGTGGTTGGCAGATACGCAGTATTTT. This sequence encodes CASSVDVGWLADTQYF. Based on the CDR3 plus reference TRBV9 and TRBJ2-3, the full variable domain is DSGVTQTPKHLITATGQRVTLRCSPRSGDLSVYWYQQSLDQGLQFLIQYYNGEERAKGNILERFSAQQFPDLHSELNLSSLELGDSALYFCASSVDVGWLADTQYFGPGTRLTVL.

The chain employs TRBV2 and TRBJ2-7; D might be TRBD2 (5 bases). Trimming removed 8 bases from V and 0 bases from J, with 14 bases in between. Germline CDR1 reads SNHLY; CDR2 reads FYNNEI. CDR3 size: 14 residues. The CDR3 nucleotides are TGTGCCAGCGCGAGGTGGGAGAGCTCCTACGAGCAGTACTTC. This encodes CASARWESSYEQYF.

Concerning this clonotype itself: At one end the junction does not follow the germline gene, possibly because of a read error. The chain has TRBV9 and TRBJ2-1; D call uncertain. This CDR3 spans 15 amino acids. Germline assignment: CDR1 SGDLS and CDR2 YYNGEE. CDR3 coding DNA: TGTGCCAGCAGCGTAGATCGTAGCTCCTACAATGAGCAGTCCTTC. Its translation is CASSVDRSSYNEQSF.

This clonotype came up a few times. The V and J genes are TRBV3-1 and TRBJ2-2; maybe TRBD2 (5 bases). Trimming cost V 1 base and J 1 base, with 7 bases left between them. The CDR3 spans 15 residues. Germline loops: CDR1 LGHDT, CDR2 YNNKEL (reference sequence). The CDR3 DNA follows: TGTGCCAGCAGCCAAGGGACTCGGAACACCGGGGAGCTGTTTTTT. Protein product: CASSQGTRNTGELFF.

In this sample, this clonotype turned up a few times. This chain joins TRBV5-1 and TRBJ2-4; D remains ambiguous. CDR3 size: 13 residues. Germline CDR1 is SGHRS and CDR2 is YFSETQ. The V end lost 2 bases, the J end lost 10 bases, and 13 bases lay between the germline ends. CDR3 in DNA: TGCGCCAGCAGCTTCGGGCAGGCCAGGATTCAGTACTTC. It encodes CASSFGQARIQYF.